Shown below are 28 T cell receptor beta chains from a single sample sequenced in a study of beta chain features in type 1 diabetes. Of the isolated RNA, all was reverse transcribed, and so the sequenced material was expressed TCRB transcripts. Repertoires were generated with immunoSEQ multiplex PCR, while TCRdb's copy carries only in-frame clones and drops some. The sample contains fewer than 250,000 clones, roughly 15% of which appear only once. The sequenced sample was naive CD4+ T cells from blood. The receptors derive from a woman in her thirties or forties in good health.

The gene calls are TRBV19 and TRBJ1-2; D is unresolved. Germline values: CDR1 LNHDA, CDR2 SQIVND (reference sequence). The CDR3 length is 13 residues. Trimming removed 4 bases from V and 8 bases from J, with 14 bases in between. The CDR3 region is CASSNLDYSGYTF. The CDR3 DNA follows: TGTGCCAGTAGTAATCTGGATTACAGCGGCTACACCTTC. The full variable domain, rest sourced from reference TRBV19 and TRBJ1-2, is DGGITQSPKYLFRKEGQNVTLSCEQNLNHDAMYWYRQDPGQGLRLIYYSQIVNDFQKGDIAEGYSVSREKKESFPLTVTSAQKNPTAFYLCASSNLDYSGYTFGSGTRLTVV.

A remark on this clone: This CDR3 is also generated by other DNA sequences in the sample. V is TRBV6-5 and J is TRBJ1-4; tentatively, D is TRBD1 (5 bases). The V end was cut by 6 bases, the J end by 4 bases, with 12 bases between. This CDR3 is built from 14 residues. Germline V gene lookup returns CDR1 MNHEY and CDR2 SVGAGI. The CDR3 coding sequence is TGTGCCAGCAGCCGCACAGGTTTTAATGAAAAACTGTTTTTT. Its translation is CASSRTGFNEKLFF.

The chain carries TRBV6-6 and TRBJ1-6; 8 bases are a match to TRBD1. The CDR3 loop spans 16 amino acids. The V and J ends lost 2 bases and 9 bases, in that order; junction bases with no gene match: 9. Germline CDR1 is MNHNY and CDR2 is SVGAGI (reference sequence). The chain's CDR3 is CASSYRSYRGSSPLHF. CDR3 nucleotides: TGTGCCAGCAGTTACCGGTCTTACAGGGGGAGTTCACCCCTCCACTTT.

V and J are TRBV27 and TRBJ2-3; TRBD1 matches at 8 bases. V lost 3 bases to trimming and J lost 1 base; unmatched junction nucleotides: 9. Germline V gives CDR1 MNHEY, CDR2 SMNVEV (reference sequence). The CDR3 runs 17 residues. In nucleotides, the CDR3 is TGTGCCAGCAGTTTCCTCGGTACAGGGGGAGGCACAGATACGCAGTATTTT. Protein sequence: CASSFLGTGGGTDTQYF.

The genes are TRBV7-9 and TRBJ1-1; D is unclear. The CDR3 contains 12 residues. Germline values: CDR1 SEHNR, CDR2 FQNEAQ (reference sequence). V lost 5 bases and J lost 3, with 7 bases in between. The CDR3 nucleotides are TGTGCCAGCAGCCTCGGTTACACTGAAGCTTTCTTT. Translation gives CASSLGYTEAFF.

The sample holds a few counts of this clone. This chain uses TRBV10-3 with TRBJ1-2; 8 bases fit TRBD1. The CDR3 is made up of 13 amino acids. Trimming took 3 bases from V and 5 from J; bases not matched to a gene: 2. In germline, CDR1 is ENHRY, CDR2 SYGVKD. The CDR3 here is CAISEGQGYGYTF. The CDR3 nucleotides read TGTGCCATCAGTGAAGGACAGGGTTATGGCTACACCTTC.

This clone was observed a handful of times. CDR3 bases: TGTGCCAGCAGCTCCGGAGACTACACTGAAGCTTTCTTT. This translates into CASSSGDYTEAFF. The chain uses TRBV7-9 and TRBJ1-1; D unclear. Trimming took off 4 bases at V and 3 bases at J, with 9 bases between the two ends. This CDR3 is built from 13 residues. Germline values: CDR1 SEHNR, CDR2 FQNEAQ (reference sequence).

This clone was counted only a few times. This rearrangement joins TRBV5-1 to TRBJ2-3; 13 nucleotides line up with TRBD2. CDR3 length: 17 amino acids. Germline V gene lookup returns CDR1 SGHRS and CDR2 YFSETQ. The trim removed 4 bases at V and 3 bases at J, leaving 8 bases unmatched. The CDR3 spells CASSHPGTSGVTDTQYF. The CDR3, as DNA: TGCGCCAGCAGCCACCCCGGGACTAGCGGGGTAACAGATACGCAGTATTTT.

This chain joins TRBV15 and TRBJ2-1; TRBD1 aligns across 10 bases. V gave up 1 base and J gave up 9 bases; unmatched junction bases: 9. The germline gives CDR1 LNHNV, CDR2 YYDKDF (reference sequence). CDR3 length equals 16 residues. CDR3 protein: CATSRGTGTGDTEQFF. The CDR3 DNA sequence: TGTGCCACCAGCAGAGGGACCGGGACAGGGGATACTGAGCAGTTCTTC.

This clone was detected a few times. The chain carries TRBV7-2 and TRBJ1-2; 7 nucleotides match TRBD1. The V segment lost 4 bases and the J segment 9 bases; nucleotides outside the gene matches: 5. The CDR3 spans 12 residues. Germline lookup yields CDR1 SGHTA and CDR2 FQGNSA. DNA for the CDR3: TGTGCCAGCAGCTCAACAGGGGTGAGCTACACCTTC. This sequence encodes CASSSTGVSYTF.

The CDR3 spells CASSDRGSNEQFF. In DNA, the CDR3 is TGTGCCAGCAGTGATCGAGGGTCGAATGAGCAGTTCTTC. This chain links TRBV6-1 with TRBJ2-1; D is possibly TRBD2 (5 bases). Germline values: CDR1 MNHNS, CDR2 SASEGT. V lost 3 bases and J lost 7, with 10 bases in between. The CDR3 spans 13 residues.

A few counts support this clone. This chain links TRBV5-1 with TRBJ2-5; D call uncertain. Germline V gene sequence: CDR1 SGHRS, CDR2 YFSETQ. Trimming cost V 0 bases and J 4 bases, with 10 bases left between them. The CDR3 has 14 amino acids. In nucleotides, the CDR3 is TGCGCCAGCAGCTTGGGGCAGTCCCCAGAGACCCAGTACTTC. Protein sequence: CASSLGQSPETQYF.

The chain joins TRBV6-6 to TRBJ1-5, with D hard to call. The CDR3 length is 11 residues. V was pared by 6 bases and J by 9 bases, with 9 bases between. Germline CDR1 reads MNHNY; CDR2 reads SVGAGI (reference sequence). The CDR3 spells CASSPEGPQHF. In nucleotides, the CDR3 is TGTGCCAGCAGCCCCGAGGGGCCCCAGCATTTT.

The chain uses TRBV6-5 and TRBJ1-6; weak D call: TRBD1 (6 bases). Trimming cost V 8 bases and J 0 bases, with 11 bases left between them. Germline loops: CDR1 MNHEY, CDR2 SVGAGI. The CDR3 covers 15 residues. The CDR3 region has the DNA TGTGCCAGCTCACTACAGGGCTCCTATAATTCACCCCTCCACTTT. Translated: CASSLQGSYNSPLHF.

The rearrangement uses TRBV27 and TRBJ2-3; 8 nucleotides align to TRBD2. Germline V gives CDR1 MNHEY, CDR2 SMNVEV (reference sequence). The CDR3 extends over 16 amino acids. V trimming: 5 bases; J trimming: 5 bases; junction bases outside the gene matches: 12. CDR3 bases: TGTGCCAGCAGTGCCTACCCGGGGGGGCCTGTAGATACGCAGTATTTT. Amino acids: CASSAYPGGPVDTQYF.

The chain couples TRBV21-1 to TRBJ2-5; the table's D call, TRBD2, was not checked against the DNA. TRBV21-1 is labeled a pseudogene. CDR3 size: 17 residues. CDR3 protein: CASSIRLVPLTKETQYF. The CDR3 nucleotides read TGTGCCAGCAGCATCCGACTAGTCCCCCTCACGAAAGAGACCCAGTACTTC.

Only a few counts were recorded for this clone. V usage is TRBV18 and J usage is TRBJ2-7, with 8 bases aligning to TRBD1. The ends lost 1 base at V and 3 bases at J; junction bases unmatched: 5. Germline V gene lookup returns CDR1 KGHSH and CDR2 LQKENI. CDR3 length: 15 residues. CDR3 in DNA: TGTGCCAGCTCACCACAGGAGACAGGGGTCTACGAGCAGTACTTC. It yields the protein CASSPQETGVYEQYF.

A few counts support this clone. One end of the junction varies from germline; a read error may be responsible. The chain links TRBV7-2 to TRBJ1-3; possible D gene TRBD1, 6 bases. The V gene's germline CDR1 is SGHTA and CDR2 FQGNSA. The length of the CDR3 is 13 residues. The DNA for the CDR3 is TGTGCCAGCAGCTCCGGGGGAGGGGACACCACATATTTT. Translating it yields CASSSGGGDTTYF.

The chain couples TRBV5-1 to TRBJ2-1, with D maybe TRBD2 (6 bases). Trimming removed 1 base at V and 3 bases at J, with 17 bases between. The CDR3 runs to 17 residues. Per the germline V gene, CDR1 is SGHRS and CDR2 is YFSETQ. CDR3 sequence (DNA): TGCGCCAGCAGCTTGACATTGGGGGGTAAGAACTACAATGAGCAGTTCTTC. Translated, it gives CASSLTLGGKNYNEQFF.

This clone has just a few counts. CDR3: CASRQGVTITGELFF. The CDR3 DNA reads as TGTGCCAGTAGACAGGGGGTGACCATCACCGGGGAGCTGTTTTTT. This rearrangement joins TRBV6-6 to TRBJ2-2; TRBD1 aligns across 9 bases. With 9 bases clipped from V and 4 bases from J, the junction kept 9 bases outside the gene matches. CDR1 and CDR2 (germline): MNHNY, SVGAGI (reference sequence). There are 15 residues in the CDR3.

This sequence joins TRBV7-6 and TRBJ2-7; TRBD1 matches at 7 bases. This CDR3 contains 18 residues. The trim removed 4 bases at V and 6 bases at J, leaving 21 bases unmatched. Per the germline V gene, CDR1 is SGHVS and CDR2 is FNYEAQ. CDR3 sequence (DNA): TGTGCCAGCAGCTACGATAGATTAGGGGGCAGGGAACCCTCCGAGCAGTACTTC. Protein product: CASSYDRLGGREPSEQYF.

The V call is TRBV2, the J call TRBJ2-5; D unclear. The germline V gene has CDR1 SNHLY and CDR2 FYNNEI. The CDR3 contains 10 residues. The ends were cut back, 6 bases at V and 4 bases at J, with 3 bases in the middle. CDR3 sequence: CASRAETQYF. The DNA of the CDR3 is TGTGCCAGCAGGGCAGAGACCCAGTACTTC.

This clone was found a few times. Written as DNA, the CDR3 is TGCGCCAGCAGCTTGGCCGGGACACGCTACAATGAGCAGTTCTTC. This codes for CASSLAGTRYNEQFF. J is TRBJ2-1 and V is TRBV5-1; D possibly corresponds to TRBD1 (6 bases). Trimming left V 0 bases short and J 3 bases short, with 10 bases between. The CDR3 spans 15 residues. Germline V gene data show CDR1 as SGHRS and CDR2 as YFSETQ.

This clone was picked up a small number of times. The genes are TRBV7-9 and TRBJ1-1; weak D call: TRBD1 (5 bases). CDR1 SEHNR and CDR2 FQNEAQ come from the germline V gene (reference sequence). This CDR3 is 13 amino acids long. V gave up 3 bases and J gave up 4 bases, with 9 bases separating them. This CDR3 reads CASSLTVFTEAFF. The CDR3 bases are TGTGCCAGCAGCTTGACAGTCTTCACTGAAGCTTTCTTT.

The CDR3 DNA sequence: TGTGCCAGCGCCCGAGCGGGGGCCAATGAGCAGTTCTTC. It specifies CASARAGANEQFF. The chain is built from TRBV6-5 and TRBJ2-1; 8 bases are a match to TRBD2. Germline values: CDR1 MNHEY, CDR2 SVGAGI. The V gene end was trimmed by 8 bases and the J gene end by 6 bases; junction bases not matched to a gene: 6. This CDR3 contains 13 residues.

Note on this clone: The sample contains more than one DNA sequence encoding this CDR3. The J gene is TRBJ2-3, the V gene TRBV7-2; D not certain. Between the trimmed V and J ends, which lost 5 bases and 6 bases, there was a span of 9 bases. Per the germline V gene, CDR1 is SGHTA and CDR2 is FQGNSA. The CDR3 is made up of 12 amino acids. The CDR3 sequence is CASSPPRDTQYF. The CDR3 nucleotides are TGTGCCAGCAGCCCGCCTCGGGATACGCAGTATTTT.

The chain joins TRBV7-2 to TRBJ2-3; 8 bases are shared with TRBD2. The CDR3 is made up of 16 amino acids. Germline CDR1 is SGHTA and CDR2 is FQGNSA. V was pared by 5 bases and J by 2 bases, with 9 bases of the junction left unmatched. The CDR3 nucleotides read TGTGCCAGCAGCCCCCGGAGCGGGGGTGTCACAGATACGCAGTATTTT. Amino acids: CASSPRSGGVTDTQYF.

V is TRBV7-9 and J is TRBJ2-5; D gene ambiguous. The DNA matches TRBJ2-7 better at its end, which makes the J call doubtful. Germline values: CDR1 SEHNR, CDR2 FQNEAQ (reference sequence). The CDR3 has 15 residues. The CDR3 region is CASSPIPSSSYEQYF. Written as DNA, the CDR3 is TGTGCCAGCAGCCCCATCCCGTCGAGCTCCTACGAGCAGTACTTC.